This T cell receptor (beta chain) stems from a study of T-cell memory formation after mild COVID-19. TCRdb reprocessed the 5' RACE reads via MiXCR and lists one record per CDR3 protein. In the table there are roughly 580,000 distinct CDR3 sequences, roughly 18% of which are singletons. This clonotype was observed a few times. Germline lookup yields CDR1 SQVTM and CDR2 ANQGSEA. This CDR3 spans 13 amino acids. Trimming pared 3 bases from V and 4 bases from J, leaving 10 bases between. Sequencing input: PBMCs or a T cell subset sorted from them (not recorded which). The TCR was taken from an adult woman who had mild COVID-19 (a few samples of this study predate the infection). Cell type and time point are not known. The V call is TRBV29-1, the J call TRBJ2-1; D gene uncertain. The CDR3 DNA reads TGCAGCGTTGATGTTCCCACGTACAATGAGCAGTTCTTC. Its protein is CSVDVPTYNEQFF.